The clone carrying this T cell receptor beta chain was found a few times. Assembly of TCR beta libraries relied on iRepertoire HTBI primers together with Arm-PCR of CDR3 regions. TCRdb recomputed calls from the multiplex PCR reads with MiXCR, one row per CDR3 protein. The data contain around 300,000 distinct CDR3 sequences, 20% to 25% of them singletons. The time point is: persistent/refractory GD, antithyroid drugs over 5 years with positive TRAb. PBMC-extracted RNA yielded the TCR library. The sample is drawn from a study of regulatory T cells in long-lasting Graves disease. V was pared by 7 bases and J by 8 bases, with 16 bases of the junction left unmatched. Germline V gives CDR1 DFQATT, CDR2 SNEGSKA (reference sequence). The CDR3 runs 14 residues.

The receptor comes from a female donor with Graves disease. The sequences come from peripheral blood mononuclear cells (PBMCs), collected when the disease was refractory, from a patient treated with antithyroid drugs. The rearrangement links TRBV20-1 to TRBJ1-2, with TRBD1 matching 7 bases. CDR3 DNA sequence: TGCAGTGTAGTCGTCCGACAGGGTGAGGACGGCTACACCTTC. Its protein product is CSVVVRQGEDGYTF.